Sequencing of this TCR beta chain was carried out in a study of T cells in Graves' hyperthyroidism and ophthalmopathy. This clonotype occurred many times. The antigen remains unidentified. The CDR3 covers 14 residues. Trimming stripped 0 bases from V and 8 bases from J, with 11 bases between. Germline CDR1 is KGHSH and CDR2 is LQKENI. The source material, RNA transcripts, was used to amplify TCR beta CDR3 regions. With the HTBI primer set, the TCR CDR3 went through a first round of RT-PCR. In TCRdb, the multiplex PCR reads were re-called with MiXCR into one record per CDR3 protein. Of 690,000 or so distinct CDR3 sequences in the sample, around a sixth are singletons; the top ten hold approximately 15%. Hyperthyroidism patients were newly diagnosed, had disease duration under 2 months, and were aged 18 to 65 years. The diagnoses drew upon clinical symptoms, serum thyroxine and TRAb, thyroid ultrasound and orbital computed tomography. Isolation of PBMCs was performed on 9.5 to 10 ml fresh peripheral blood.

Study observations and caveats: Appearing also in blood were most of the thyroid clonotypes expanded above 0.001.

Sequencing was done on a sample of blood. This receptor was identified in a woman in her forties or fifties with Graves' hyperthyroidism that later progressed to Graves' ophthalmopathy. The J gene is TRBJ2-1, the V gene TRBV18; D gene ambiguous. The CDR3 region has the DNA TGTGCCAGCTCACCACCGGGATATGGGGATGAGCAGTTCTTC. Its translation is CASSPPGYGDEQFF.